A single sample is the source of the 27 T cell receptor beta chains below, sequenced in a study of blood T cell repertoires in COVID-19. This table comes from immunoSEQ multiplex PCR, and its TCRdb copy is limited to in-frame clones, with some not included. Among about 380,000 clones listed, roughly 80% were seen once. The sequenced sample consisted of peripheral blood. These receptors originate from a human donor with acute or convalescent COVID-19. The donor label of this sample is uncertain.

This clone occurred a few times. V is TRBV27 and J is TRBJ1-1; 9 nucleotides match TRBD1. Germline V gives CDR1 MNHEY, CDR2 SMNVEV (reference sequence). CDR3 length equals 14 residues. Trimming cost V 5 bases and J 7 bases; bases outside gene matches: 8. The CDR3 nucleotides are TGTGCCAGCAGTCCCCACAGGGGGCCGGGTGAAGCTTTCTTT. Protein product: CASSPHRGPGEAFF.

The V gene is TRBV19, the J gene TRBJ2-7, with 9 nucleotides matching TRBD1. CDR1 is LNHDA, CDR2 SQIVND, per germline (reference sequence). The CDR3 is 14 residues long. J lost 5 bases, V lost 8 bases, and 10 bases had no gene match. Here the CDR3 reads CASAGGTGRNEQYF. CDR3 DNA: TGTGCCAGTGCCGGGGGGACAGGGAGGAACGAGCAGTACTTC.

This clone came up a few times. This chain connects TRBV5-4 to TRBJ1-4; 7 bases match TRBD1. V lost 3 bases, J lost 3 bases, and 8 bases stayed unmatched. Germline V gene lookup returns CDR1 SGHNT and CDR2 YYREEE (reference sequence). This CDR3 is built from 16 residues. The CDR3 DNA follows: TGTGCCAGCAGCTCCGGGTACGGGACAGCTAATGAAAAACTGTTTTTT. Its translation: CASSSGYGTANEKLFF.

This clone was detected once. The chain combines TRBV2 with TRBJ2-7; 9 bases are shared with TRBD1. Germline V gene lookup returns CDR1 SNHLY and CDR2 FYNNEI. J gave up 4 bases and V 7 bases, and 8 bases lay outside the gene matches. The CDR3 is 14 amino acids. As DNA, the CDR3 is TGTGCCAGCAAACCCCCGGGACAGGGTTACGAGCAGTACTTC. Protein product: CASKPPGQGYEQYF. The whole variable domain, remainder taken from reference TRBV2 and TRBJ2-7, is EPEVTQTPSHQVTQMGQEVILRCVPISNHLYFYWYRQILGQKVEFLVSFYNNEISEKSEIFDDQFSVERPDGSNFTLKIRSTKLEDSAMYFCASKPPGQGYEQYFGPGTRLTVT.

The genes are TRBV7-9 and TRBJ2-1, with 8 bases aligning to TRBD1. Germline V gene data show CDR1 as SEHNR and CDR2 as FQNEAQ (reference sequence). The CDR3 spans 12 residues. The trim removed 6 bases at V and 10 bases at J, leaving 5 bases unmatched. As DNA, the CDR3 is TGTGCCAGCAGACTTGACAGGGGAGAGCAGTTCTTC. Translating it yields CASRLDRGEQFF.

This clone has only a few counts. The chain has TRBV19 and TRBJ1-3; D not certain. The V gene's germline CDR1 is LNHDA and CDR2 SQIVND (reference sequence). The CDR3 contains 16 residues. Trimming cost V 7 bases and J 1 base, with 17 bases left between them. CDR3 nucleotides: TGTGCCAGTACCCCCCCCCTGGGAGTATCTGGAAACACCATATATTTT. As protein: CASTPPLGVSGNTIYF.

Comments on this clone: The same CDR3 can be traced to other DNA sequences in this sample. The chain employs TRBV18 and TRBJ2-5; D perhaps matches TRBD2 (6 bases). Per the germline V gene, CDR1 is KGHSH and CDR2 is LQKENI. Trimming stripped 4 bases from V and 2 bases from J, with 8 bases between. The CDR3 consists of 13 residues. The CDR3, as DNA: TGTGCCAGCTCACTTGGACTACAAGAGACCCAGTACTTC. Translating gives CASSLGLQETQYF.

This rearrangement joins TRBV27 to TRBJ1-4; no definite D call. Trimming took 4 bases from V and 5 from J, leaving 11 bases between them. Germline CDR1 MNHEY, CDR2 SMNVEV (reference sequence). This CDR3 comprises 14 residues. CDR3 in DNA: TGTGCCAGCAGTTGGGGAGGGCCAAATGAAAAACTGTTTTTT. It translates to CASSWGGPNEKLFF.

This clone has only a few counts. V is TRBV28 and J is TRBJ2-1; 9 positions agree with TRBD2. With 4 bases clipped from V and 0 bases from J, the junction kept 13 bases outside the gene matches. The CDR3 sequence is 19 residues long. The germline CDR1 and CDR2 sequences are MDHEN and SYDVKM. This chain's CDR3 is CASSWRNSGGPSSYNEQFF. In nucleotides, the CDR3 is TGTGCCAGCAGTTGGCGGAATAGCGGGGGCCCGAGCTCCTACAATGAGCAGTTCTTC.

The chain couples TRBV6-1 to TRBJ1-6, with no clear D. The germline V gene has CDR1 MNHNS and CDR2 SASEGT. The CDR3 length is 14 residues. V was pared by 3 bases and J by 10 bases, with 13 bases between. CDR3 bases: TGTGCCAGCAGTGAGGTCCCGGAGAGATCACCCCTCCACTTT. It specifies CASSEVPERSPLHF.

The chain links TRBV4-2 to TRBJ1-6; no clear D gene. From germline, CDR1 is LGHNA and CDR2 YNFKEQ. V was clipped by 1 base and J by 7 bases, with 11 bases between them. The CDR3 spans 15 residues. The CDR3 DNA follows: TGTGCCAGCAGCCAAGCCAGTCTGTTGAATTCACCCCTCCACTTT. This translates into CASSQASLLNSPLHF.

There are a few counts of this clone. This rearrangement joins TRBV19 to TRBJ1-1, with 9 bases fitting TRBD1. Looked up from germline, CDR1 is LNHDA and CDR2 is SQIVND (reference sequence). The CDR3 loop spans 15 amino acids. V dropped 5 bases and J dropped 4; count of bases not matched to a gene: 8. The CDR3 DNA sequence: TGTGCCAGTAGTGCGGGGGACAGGGTGGGCACTGAAGCTTTCTTT. Translated, it gives CASSAGDRVGTEAFF.

The V call is TRBV7-9, the J call TRBJ2-1, with D possibly TRBD2 on 5 matching bases. This CDR3 is 14 amino acids long. Germline assignment: CDR1 SEHNR and CDR2 FQNEAQ (reference sequence). The ends were cut back, 1 base at V and 6 bases at J, with 10 bases in the middle. This chain's CDR3 is CASSLGSSSNEQFF. The CDR3 coding sequence is TGTGCCAGCAGCTTAGGGTCTAGCAGCAATGAGCAGTTCTTC.

The CDR3 is CASSPEAGLNTGELFF. The CDR3 coding sequence is TGTGCCAGCAGCCCTGAGGCGGGGCTGAACACCGGGGAGCTGTTTTTT. V is TRBV4-2 and J is TRBJ2-2; D is possibly TRBD2 (6 bases). Germline lookup yields CDR1 LGHNA and CDR2 YNFKEQ. The CDR3 is 16 amino acids. V was pared by 4 bases and J by 1 base, with 13 bases between.

The chain joins TRBV2 to TRBJ1-3, with 8 bases lining up with TRBD1. Germline CDR1 and CDR2: SNHLY and FYNNEI. Trimming at V came to 7 bases and at J to 4 bases, leaving 6 bases not matched to a gene. The CDR3 runs to 14 residues. The CDR3, as DNA: TGTGCCAGCACGGAGGACAGGGCAGGAAACACCATATATTTT. Translated: CASTEDRAGNTIYF.

This chain uses TRBV2 with TRBJ1-1; D is unresolved. CDR3 length: 14 amino acids. The V end was cut by 7 bases, the J end by 6 bases, with 18 bases between. Germline V gene lookup returns CDR1 SNHLY and CDR2 FYNNEI. The CDR3 DNA sequence: TGTGCCAGCACTGGCCCCGGGGATTTTCCTGAAGCTTTCTTT. It encodes CASTGPGDFPEAFF.

The rearrangement joins TRBV5-1 to TRBJ1-2, with TRBD1 identical over 8 bases. The CDR3 sequence is 15 residues long. The trim removed 4 bases at V and 2 bases at J, leaving 7 bases unmatched. Per the germline V gene, CDR1 is SGHRS and CDR2 is YFSETQ. In DNA, the CDR3 is TGCGCCAGCAGCATGGGGAACAGGGGGAACTATGGCTACACCTTC. Protein sequence: CASSMGNRGNYGYTF.

The chain uses TRBV6-5 and TRBJ1-1; the D gene is possibly TRBD1 (6 bases). This CDR3 is 15 amino acids long. Germline V gives CDR1 MNHEY, CDR2 SVGAGI. The V end lost 2 bases, the J end lost 2 bases, and 12 bases lay between the germline ends. The CDR3 sequence: CASSYGGGRNTEAFF. CDR3 nucleotides: TGTGCCAGCAGTTACGGCGGGGGCAGAAACACTGAAGCTTTCTTT.

The chain is built from TRBV15 and TRBJ2-7; the D gene is possibly TRBD2 (6 bases). Germline CDR1 is LNHNV and CDR2 is YYDKDF (reference sequence). The V gene lost 1 base and the J gene lost 3 bases, with 19 bases spanning the gap. The CDR3 covers 17 residues. CDR3 in DNA: TGTGCCACCAGCAGAGTACTCCGGGAGTACCCCGACTACGAGCAGTACTTC. This gives the protein CATSRVLREYPDYEQYF.

This clone was found many times. The V call is TRBV12-3 or TRBV12-4, the J call TRBJ1-2, with 9 bases identical to TRBD1. With V trimmed by 7 bases and J by 7 bases, 7 bases remained unmatched. The CDR3 is 13 amino acids. CDR3 bases: TGTGCCAGCACCACAGGGGGCTTGGGTGGCTACACCTTC. Translation gives CASTTGGLGGYTF.

The J gene is TRBJ2-1, the V gene TRBV2; TRBD1 agrees at 8 bases. From germline, CDR1 is SNHLY and CDR2 FYNNEI. This CDR3 is built from 14 residues. Germline trimming cut 8 bases from V and 8 bases from J; bases unmatched to any gene: 11. Here the CDR3 reads CASATVARGHEQFF. The CDR3, as DNA: TGTGCCAGCGCAACGGTCGCCAGGGGGCATGAGCAGTTCTTC.

This clone was seen just once. J is TRBJ2-1 and V is TRBV18, with D tentatively TRBD1 (6 bases). This CDR3 has 15 residues. The V gene lost 2 bases and the J gene lost 7 bases, with 15 bases spanning the gap. CDR1 and CDR2 (germline): KGHSH, LQKENI. CDR3: CASSPGDRLYNEQFF. The CDR3 DNA sequence: TGTGCCAGCTCACCAGGCGACAGGTTGTATAATGAGCAGTTCTTC.

This rearrangement joins TRBV5-8 to TRBJ2-7; tentatively, D is TRBD1 (5 bases). The length of the CDR3 is 14 residues. V lost 3 bases and J lost 4, with 14 bases in between. Looked up from germline, CDR1 is SGHTS and CDR2 is YDEGEE. The CDR3 DNA reads as TGTGCCAGCAGCTGGACAAGGGTGAGGTACGAGCAGTACTTC. This encodes CASSWTRVRYEQYF. Variable domain in full (rest from reference TRBV5-8 and TRBJ2-7): EAGVTQSPTHLIKTRGQQATLRCSPISGHTSVYWYQQALGLGLQFLLWYDEGEERNRGNFPPRFSGRQFPNYSSELNVNALELEDSALYLCASSWTRVRYEQYFGPGTRLTVT.

This rearrangement joins TRBV27 to TRBJ2-7, with 7 bases identical to TRBD1. The V gene's germline CDR1 is MNHEY and CDR2 SMNVEV (reference sequence). The CDR3 has 16 residues. J lost 7 bases, V lost 5 bases, and 17 bases had no gene match. The CDR3 protein is CASSRTSGTALREQYF. The CDR3 DNA follows: TGTGCCAGCAGTCGAACATCCGGGACAGCCCTCAGGGAGCAGTACTTC.

This clone was observed a few times. V and J are TRBV18 and TRBJ1-5; 7 bases fit TRBD1. Germline lookup yields CDR1 KGHSH and CDR2 LQKENI. The CDR3 runs to 16 residues. After removal of 0 bases from V and 5 bases from J, the junction contained 7 bases not matched to a gene. In DNA form, the CDR3 reads TGTGCCAGCTCACCACCGACAGGGTTGAGATATCAGCCCCAGCATTTT. Protein product: CASSPPTGLRYQPQHF.

The chain uses TRBV4-2 and TRBJ1-2; 9 nucleotides align to TRBD1. This CDR3 is built from 15 residues. The trim removed 3 bases at V and 5 bases at J, leaving 7 bases unmatched. From germline, CDR1 is LGHNA and CDR2 YNFKEQ. This chain's CDR3 is CASSHSGQGEYGYTF. The CDR3 bases are TGTGCCAGCAGCCATTCGGGACAGGGCGAGTATGGCTACACCTTC.

A word on this clone: At one of its ends the junction is not consistent with the germline gene, which may arise from a read error. The chain employs TRBV7-9 and TRBJ1-2; unclear D gene. The germline V gene encodes CDR1 SEHNR and CDR2 FQNEAQ (reference sequence). This CDR3 is 11 amino acids long. The CDR3 region has the DNA TGTGCCAGCAGCTTAGCGGGAGAGGACTCCTTC. It yields the protein CASSLAGEDSF.